This TCR beta chain came from a study of blood T cell repertoires in COVID-19. Study background: From the United States, Italy and Spain came samples of acute and convalescent COVID-19. T cells, B-cell-depleted T cells, or PBMCs supplied cDNA or gDNA.

V lost 0 bases to trimming and J lost 1 base, with 7 bases between them. The V gene's germline CDR1 is PRHDT and CDR2 FYEKMQ (reference sequence). The CDR3 is made up of 16 amino acids. Study processing details: The assay estimated nucleated cells by amplifying reference gene primers. TCRdb's copy holds only in-frame clones and misses some; the assay was immunoSEQ multiplex PCR. V and J calls and clone size come straight from that table; D and trimming were deduced from the DNA. The sample records fewer than 70,000 clones, roughly 84% being singletons. The sequencing sample was made of peripheral blood. This clonotype was sampled from a man between 50 and 59 years old with active COVID-19. J is TRBJ2-6 and V is TRBV13; no clear D gene. The DNA of the CDR3 is TGTGCCAGCAGCTTAGGGTCCCAATCTGGGGCCAACGTCCTGACTTTC. This codes for CASSLGSQSGANVLTF.